This TCR beta chain originates from a study of CD8 T cells in Susac syndrome. Reverse transcription of roughly 0.5 to 1 ug RNA was performed with random hexamers. Each CDR3 protein gets one entry after TCRdb re-called the immunoSEQ multiplex PCR reads with MiXCR. The sample has about 300,000 distinct CDR3 sequences, over 75% seen once. This TCR was sampled from a human donor with multiple sclerosis. Sequencing was performed on CD8+ T cells from PBMCs.

DNA of the CDR3: TGCGCCAGCAGCCAGGTCCGGGACAGCAATCAGCCCCAGCATTTT. It is translated as CASSQVRDSNQPQHF. This chain uses TRBV23-1 with TRBJ1-5; a possible D gene is TRBD1 (5 bases). TRBV23-1 carries the ORF label, with uncertain function. V was cut by 6 bases and J by 1 base, with 13 bases left in between. CDR3 length: 15 amino acids.